Here is one T cell receptor beta chain with its context. The antigen it recognizes is unknown. Nothing much larger sits one base from this clone, and base qualities are not available. The CDR3 regions of human TCRbeta chains were analyzed by immunosequencing. The paper's data handling went like this. Repertoire TCRs were checked for matches against a reference library of SARS-CoV-2-specific TCRs that had been generated using the MIRA antigen-specificity platform. Breadth was defined as the fraction of unique TCRs that were SARS-CoV-2-associated, and depth was defined as the fraction of total T cells that were SARS-CoV-2-associated. Using the MIRA data, each spike-specific TCR was mapped to the spike region that the TCR reacts to and placed in a CD4 or CD8 class. Log10-transformed breadth and depth values were compared by one-way ANOVA with Sidak's multiple comparisons tests. Entries here come from immuneACCESS through TCRdb and include only in-frame sequences with V and J called. Some clones fail to appear in such tables; in the studies checked, an unresolved V gene covers under half of the shortfall, and the cause of the remainder is unknown. The DNA gave D and trimming, while V, J and clone size come from that table. This sample gives 60,000 to 75,000 clones in total; over 75% of them show up just once. Of the sample, approximately 18% falls within the top ten clones.

The sample's time point label, in plain terms: baseline before first vaccination. Samples from vaccinated people were obtained from the UK trials COV001 and COV002, which included a single-blind randomized controlled phase 2/3 trial of AZD1222 (ChAdOx1 nCoV-19) in healthy adults. For TCRbeta chain sequencing, PBMC samples from trial participants were taken at day 0 and at day 28 after the second dose. The CDR3 has 15 amino acids, counting the end cysteine and phenylalanine. Just the 45-base CDR3 DNA is kept, in frame starting at base 1. Taken from the germline V gene (reference sequence), the CDR1 and CDR2 loops are SGHNT and YYREEE. The V and J ends are trimmed by 0 bases and 4 bases, leaving 10 bases between them. This specimen comes from a study of T cell responses to AZD1222 COVID-19 vaccine (dated by TCRdb to 2020 to 2022). Notes on the research overall: AZD1222 recipients given second doses at about 4 weeks or at about 12 weeks were pooled, since spike-specific TCR depth and breadth were not found to differ between the two schedules. TCR sequencing was performed for about 250 trial participants, of whom 207 were given two doses of AZD1222 and about 25 were given two doses of MenACWY control vaccine. Enrollment into the trials was organized by age into subgroups of 18-55, 56-69 and 70-plus years, and those subgroups contained about 160, 30 and 59 TCR-sequenced participants, respectively. Overall study outcomes, separate from this receptor: Because no day 14 peak-response samples were available, the repertoires could be characterized only after the peak T cell response. The vaccine-associated CD4 TCRs covered the entire spike protein, and the dominant responses fell in regions 160-218 and 743-854. Reportedly, close to half of the unique spike-specific TCRs recognized epitopes lying outside the regions that are mutated in the B.1.351 and B.1.1.7 variants. Conclusions about previously exposed vaccinees were limited because only a handful of AZD1222 recipients were SARS-CoV-2 seropositive at baseline. After two AZD1222 doses, both the breadth and the depth of spike-specific TCRs were significantly higher than at day 0 and than in MenACWY recipients. Most participants were white British and females outnumbered males, and the authors suggested that clonal diversity may have been underestimated. In the small 56-69-year group, the increase in depth fell short of significance, most likely because of low power.

This specimen was peripheral blood, taken on day 0 of AZD1222 vaccination. The source is an adult in good health. This receptor chain uses TRBV5-4 and TRBJ1-4, with no confidently assigned D gene. The CDR3 sequence is CASSLAGEVNEKLFF. The base sequence is TGTGCCAGCAGCTTGGCCGGAGAGGTTAATGAAAAACTGTTTTTT.